Listed below are T cell receptor beta chains from one sample, sequenced in a study of PD-1 blockade in classical Hodgkin lymphoma. TCRdb keeps only in-frame clones here, not all; method: immunoSEQ multiplex PCR. The table records roughly 100,000 clones, around 80% of them present only once. The sequenced sample was peripheral blood mononuclear cells (PBMCs), obtained before the fourth cycle of nivolumab. All receptors derive from a human donor with classical Hodgkin lymphoma. The CDR3 runs from the conserved cysteine through the conserved F or W. The D gene is left open where the match is weak. Rows may omit the clone size; those that give it use once, few, many or a size class.

D gene	V gene	clone size	J gene	CDR3 protein	CDR3 DNA
TRBD1	TRBV28	-	TRBJ1-2	CASSRSGTGTVHGYTF	TGTGCCAGCAGTAGATCCGGGACAGGGACCGTTCATGGCTACACCTTC
-	TRBV5-6	-	TRBJ2-1	CASSDISEYSYNEQFF	TGTGCCAGCAGCGACATTAGCGAGTACTCCTACAATGAGCAGTTCTTC
-	TRBV19	-	TRBJ1-2	CASNSPDYGYTF	TGTGCCAGTAACAGTCCGGACTATGGCTACACCTTC
TRBD1	TRBV5-8	-	TRBJ1-4	CASSLGQGASNEKLFF	TGTGCCAGCAGCTTGGGACAGGGGGCGAGTAATGAAAAACTGTTTTTT
TRBD2	TRBV6-6	once	TRBJ2-7	CASQESGASYEQYF	TGTGCCAGCCAGGAGAGCGGGGCCTCTTACGAGCAGTACTTC
-	TRBV28	-	TRBJ2-7	CASSLDVSWTYEQYF	TGTGCCAGCAGCCTCGACGTTAGTTGGACCTACGAGCAGTACTTC
TRBD2	TRBV28	-	TRBJ2-3	CASSRLARLTDTQYF	TGTGCCAGCTCTCGACTAGCAAGACTCACAGATACGCAGTATTTT
-	TRBV2	-	TRBJ2-1	CASSMAAYNEQFF	TGTGCCAGCAGTATGGCAGCTTACAATGAGCAGTTCTTC
-	TRBV14	-	TRBJ1-1	CASSQWSGTEAFF	TGTGCCAGCAGCCAATGGTCCGGGACTGAAGCTTTCTTT
-	TRBV4-1	-	TRBJ1-4	CASSQDWRINEKLFF	TGCGCCAGCAGCCAAGATTGGCGGATTAATGAAAAACTGTTTTTT
-	TRBV5-1	few	TRBJ1-1	CASSRTAMNTEAFF	TGCGCCAGCAGCAGGACAGCCATGAACACTGAAGCTTTCTTT
-	TRBV6-5	-	TRBJ2-5	CASSSQRRRETQYF	TGTGCCAGCAGCTCTCAAAGGCGGAGGGAGACCCAGTACTTC
-	TRBV19	-	TRBJ1-5	CASSISGTQPQHF	TGTGCCAGTAGTATATCGGGAACTCAGCCCCAGCATTTT